This TCR beta chain was sequenced during a study of cytomegalovirus exposure and HLA in healthy donors. Whole-study findings and limits: TCR beta sequences reportedly predicted most subjects' HLA-A and HLA-B alleles accurately. The investigators catalogued 164 TCR beta chains as cytomegalovirus-associated.

This CDR3 spans 13 amino acids. CDR1 is MNHNS and CDR2 is SASEGT in the germline V gene. Trimming cost V 6 bases and J 0 bases, with 6 bases left between them. Turning to this clone: As yet, its antigen is unknown.

Vbeta (60) and Jbeta (13) primers were used in the PCR. The assay was immunoSEQ multiplex PCR, and TCRdb's table has in-frame clones only and misses some. The profile covers fewer than 55,000 clones, with around 67% appearing a single time and around a fifth taken by the ten largest. V is TRBV6-1 and J is TRBJ1-3; no clear D gene. Material for sequencing was PBMCs. This sequence originates from a woman in her forties or fifties in good health and CMV-seropositive. The CDR3 DNA reads TGTGCCAGCAGGCGCTACTCTGGAAACACCATATATTTT. Translated, it gives CASRRYSGNTIYF.